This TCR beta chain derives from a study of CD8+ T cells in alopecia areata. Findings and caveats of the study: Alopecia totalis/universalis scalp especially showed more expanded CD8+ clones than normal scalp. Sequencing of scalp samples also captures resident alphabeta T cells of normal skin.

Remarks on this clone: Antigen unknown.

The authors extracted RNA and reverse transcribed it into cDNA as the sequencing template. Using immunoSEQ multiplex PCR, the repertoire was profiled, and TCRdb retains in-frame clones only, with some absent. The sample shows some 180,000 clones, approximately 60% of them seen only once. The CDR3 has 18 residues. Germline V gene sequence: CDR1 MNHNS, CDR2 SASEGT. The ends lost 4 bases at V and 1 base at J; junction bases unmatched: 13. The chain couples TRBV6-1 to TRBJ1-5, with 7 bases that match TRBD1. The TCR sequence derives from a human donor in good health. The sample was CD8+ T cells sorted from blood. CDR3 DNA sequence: TGTGCCAGCAGTGCCAGAATTTACAGGGGTGAAAGCAATCAGCCCCAGCATTTT. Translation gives CASSARIYRGESNQPQHF.